A selection of T cell receptor beta chains follows, all from one sample in a study of graft-versus-host responses after intestinal transplantation. Method: immunoSEQ multiplex PCR; TCRdb's copy keeps in-frame clones and lacks some. The sample lists 75,000 to 100,000 clones; 86% were seen once. The sample here was PBMCs, taken 255 days after intestinal transplant. Receptor source: a human patient who received an intestinal transplant, so some T cells may come from the graft donor. The CDR3 runs from the conserved cysteine through the conserved F or W. A D gene is named only where the DNA matches it firmly. Not every row has a clone size; where given, it reads once, few, many or a size class.

length | size | D | J | V | CDR3 | DNA
14 | - | TRBD1 | TRBJ2-7 | TRBV6-1 | CASNNQGATYEQYF | TGTGCCAGCAATAACCAGGGGGCTACCTACGAGCAGTACTTC
13 | few | - | TRBJ2-1 | TRBV7-9 | CASSVQEYNEQFF | TGTGCCAGCAGCGTACAGGAGTACAATGAGCAGTTCTTC
12 | - | - | TRBJ2-5 | TRBV11-2 | CASSLDWETQYF | TGTGCCAGCAGCTTAGATTGGGAGACCCAGTACTTC
13 | once | TRBD2 | TRBJ2-7 | TRBV7-3 | CASSPGLANEQYF | TGTGCCAGCAGCCCCGGACTAGCGAACGAGCAGTACTTC
17 | - | - | TRBJ2-5 | TRBV5-1 | CASSRDGTSKYQETQYF | TGCGCCAGCAGCCGGGACGGAACGTCAAAATACCAAGAGACCCAGTACTTC
15 | - | - | TRBJ1-1 | TRBV21-1 | CASSKEINGDTEAFF | TGTGCCAGCAGCAAAGAAATCAACGGGGACACTGAAGCTTTCTTT
15 | - | TRBD2 | TRBJ2-1 | TRBV6-1 | CASSERTSGSDEQFF | TGTGCCAGCAGTGAAAGGACTAGCGGGAGCGATGAGCAGTTCTTC
15 | - | - | TRBJ2-3 | TRBV5-1 | CASRQPGLRTDTQYF | TGCGCCAGCAGGCAACCGGGACTGCGCACAGATACGCAGTATTTT
13 | - | - | TRBJ2-3 | TRBV25-1 | CASSDGDLREQYF | TGTGCCAGCAGTGACGGGGACCTAAGGGAGCAGTATTTT
14 | - | TRBD1 | TRBJ1-6 | TRBV5-4 | CASSFRQGGSPLHF | TGTGCCAGCAGCTTTCGACAGGGAGGTTCACCCCTCCACTTT
13 | - | - | TRBJ2-2 | TRBV11-3 | CASSLAASGELFF | TGCGCCAGCAGCTTAGCAGCTTCCGGGGAGCTGTTTTTT
13 | - | - | TRBJ2-3 | TRBV6-5 | CASSGGYTDTQYF | TGTGCCAGCAGTGGGGGGTACACAGATACGCAGTATTTT
17 | once | TRBD1 | TRBJ1-2 | TRBV27 | CASSSLPPRQGRGGYTF | TGTGCCAGCAGTTCCTTACCCCCGCGACAGGGAAGGGGTGGCTACACCTTC
14 | - | - | TRBJ2-3 | TRBV7-2 | CASSLSPLADTQYF | TGTGCCAGCAGCTTATCCCCCCTAGCGGATACGCAGTATTTT
17 | - | - | TRBJ2-2 | TRBV28 | CASSPTPWGLPAGELFF | TGTGCCAGCAGTCCTACCCCGTGGGGACTCCCCGCCGGGGAGCTGTTTTTT
16 | - | TRBD1 | TRBJ2-1 | TRBV2 | CASRAYQGARGDEQFF | TGTGCCAGCAGGGCTTATCAGGGGGCGCGGGGCGATGAGCAGTTCTTC
16 | once | - | TRBJ2-7 | TRBV6-6 | CASHVDPPPSSYEQYF | TGTGCCAGCCACGTAGATCCCCCACCTTCCTCCTACGAGCAGTACTTC
18 | - | - | TRBJ2-1 | TRBV7-8 | CASSPGPGASLTYNEQFF | TGTGCCAGCAGCCCCGGCCCGGGGGCCAGCCTTACCTACAATGAGCAGTTCTTC
16 | once | - | TRBJ1-2 | TRBV19 | CASSPSLLSSDDGYTF | TGTGCCAGTAGTCCATCCCTCCTCTCCTCTGACGATGGCTACACCTTC
13 | - | - | TRBJ1-2 | TRBV5-6 | CASSRVGKGGYTF | TGTGCCAGCAGCCGAGTTGGAAAGGGTGGCTACACCTTC
15 | - | - | TRBJ1-3 | TRBV2 | CASSDRGSSGNTIYF | TGTGCCAGCAGTGATAGGGGGTCCTCTGGAAACACCATATATTTT
13 | - | - | TRBJ1-1 | TRBV6-1 | CASSAGQNTEAFF | TGTGCCAGCAGTGCGGGACAGAACACTGAAGCTTTCTTT
14 | - | - | TRBJ1-2 | TRBV7-9 | CASSHPTAPYGYTF | TGTGCCAGCAGCCACCCGACAGCCCCATATGGCTACACCTTC
16 | - | TRBD1 | TRBJ2-6 | TRBV9 | CASSTGQPSGANVLTF | TGTGCCAGCAGCACGGGACAGCCCTCTGGGGCCAACGTCCTGACTTTC
15 | - | - | TRBJ2-1 | TRBV15 | CATSRDPSGSNEQFF | TGTGCCACCAGCAGAGATCCCTCCGGATCTAATGAGCAGTTCTTC
13 | once | - | TRBJ2-1 | TRBV7-2 | CASSLAGGSKQFF | TGTGCCAGCAGCTTAGCAGGGGGATCTAAGCAGTTCTTC
17 | - | TRBD1 | TRBJ1-4 | TRBV5-1 | CASSKDRNDTTNEKLFF | TGCGCCAGCAGCAAGGACAGGAATGATACAACTAATGAAAAACTGTTTTTT
14 | - | TRBD1 | TRBJ2-7 | TRBV5-1 | CASSLGTGTYEQYF | TGCGCCAGCAGCTTGGGGACAGGGACCTACGAGCAGTACTTC
15 | - | TRBD1 | TRBJ2-7 | TRBV6-5 | CASSPGQGFTHEQYF | TGTGCCAGCAGTCCGGGACAGGGCTTTACCCACGAGCAGTACTTC
18 | - | - | TRBJ2-5 | TRBV6-4 | CASSDRPPDQGSGETQYF | TGTGCCAGCAGTGACCGACCCCCTGACCAGGGCTCGGGAGAGACCCAGTACTTC
16 | few | TRBD1 | TRBJ2-1 | TRBV5-8 | CASSLPWDREVNEQFF | TGTGCCAGCAGCTTGCCCTGGGACAGGGAGGTCAATGAGCAGTTCTTC
14 | - | - | TRBJ1-1 | TRBV29-1 | CSVGGLGRANQAFF | TGCAGCGTTGGAGGTTTGGGCAGGGCGAACCAAGCTTTCTTT
15 | - | - | TRBJ1-1 | TRBV4-1 | CASSQEWRENTEAFF | TGCGCCAGCAGCCAAGAGTGGCGCGAGAACACTGAAGCTTTCTTT
15 | - | TRBD1 | TRBJ1-1 | TRBV28 | CASSFYRGPNTEAFF | TGTGCCAGCAGTTTCTACAGGGGCCCTAACACTGAAGCTTTCTTT
16 | - | - | TRBJ1-3 | TRBV7-6 | CASSSLGPSSGNTIYF | TGTGCCAGCAGCTCGCTTGGACCGAGCTCTGGAAACACCATATATTTT
13 | - | - | TRBJ2-7 | TRBV5-1 | CASRTFLSYEQYF | TGCGCCAGCCGGACTTTTCTGTCCTACGAGCAGTACTTC
16 | - | TRBD1 | TRBJ2-7 | TRBV6-5 | CASSLRRTGAPYEQYF | TGTGCCAGCAGTTTACGTAGGACAGGAGCCCCCTACGAGCAGTACTTC
15 | once | - | TRBJ2-2 | TRBV15 | CATSTNRENTGELFF | TGTGCCACCAGCACTAACAGGGAGAACACCGGGGAGCTGTTTTTT
15 | few | TRBD1 | TRBJ1-2 | TRBV5-1 | CASSSNPQGPGSYTF | TGCGCCAGCAGCTCCAACCCACAGGGGCCGGGGAGCTACACCTTC
16 | - | TRBD2 | TRBJ2-3 | TRBV28 | CASSDGTSGIWDTQYF | TGTGCCAGCAGTGACGGGACTAGCGGAATATGGGATACGCAGTATTTT
14 | - | TRBD1 | TRBJ2-7 | TRBV28 | CASSIGTGIYEQYF | TGTGCCAGCAGTATAGGGACAGGGATCTACGAGCAGTACTTC
16 | - | - | TRBJ2-6 | TRBV2 | CATLTYELSGANVLTF | TGTGCCACCCTCACCTACGAGCTCTCTGGGGCCAACGTCCTGACTTTC
14 | - | TRBD1 | TRBJ2-2 | TRBV11-2 | CASRRTGPPGELFF | TGTGCCAGCAGACGGACAGGGCCCCCCGGGGAGCTGTTTTTT
15 | - | - | TRBJ2-2 | TRBV19 | CASSTPGVNTGELFF | TGTGCCAGTAGTACCCCGGGAGTAAACACCGGGGAGCTGTTTTTT
17 | - | TRBD1 | TRBJ2-7 | TRBV7-2 | CASSFTTGTANSYEQYF | TGTGCCAGCAGCTTCACGACCGGGACAGCGAACTCCTACGAGCAGTACTTC
17 | - | - | TRBJ1-2 | TRBV2 | CASSEAPWGGRDYGYTF | TGTGCCAGCAGTGAAGCCCCGTGGGGGGGGCGGGACTATGGCTACACCTTC
13 | - | - | TRBJ2-6 | TRBV19 | CASSSSGANVLTF | TGTGCCAGTAGTAGCTCTGGGGCCAACGTCCTGACTTTC
19 | few | TRBD2 | TRBJ2-2 | TRBV19 | CARPGTSGRAPGDTGELFF | TGTGCCCGACCCGGGACTAGCGGGAGAGCCCCAGGGGACACCGGGGAGCTGTTTTTT
9 | - | TRBD1 | TRBJ1-2 | TRBV20-1 | CSTGGGYTF | TGCAGTACAGGGGGCGGCTACACCTTC
15 | - | - | TRBJ2-2 | TRBV19 | CASSERPRATGELFF | TGTGCCAGTAGTGAGAGGCCTCGGGCCACCGGGGAGCTGTTTTTT
15 | - | - | TRBJ2-5 | TRBV19 | CASSIDVEGAETQYF | TGTGCCAGTAGTATAGATGTGGAGGGGGCAGAGACCCAGTACTTC
14 | - | - | TRBJ2-1 | TRBV7-2 | CASSLVAGRNEQFF | TGTGCCAGCAGCTTAGTCGCCGGTAGGAATGAGCAGTTCTTC
13 | - | - | TRBJ1-2 | TRBV5-4 | CASSLRQGLGYTF | TGTGCCAGCAGCTTGAGGCAGGGGTTAGGCTACACCTTC
13 | few | TRBD1 | TRBJ1-1 | TRBV6-6 | CASSYKRQGQAFF | TGTGCCAGCAGTTACAAAAGACAGGGCCAAGCTTTCTTT